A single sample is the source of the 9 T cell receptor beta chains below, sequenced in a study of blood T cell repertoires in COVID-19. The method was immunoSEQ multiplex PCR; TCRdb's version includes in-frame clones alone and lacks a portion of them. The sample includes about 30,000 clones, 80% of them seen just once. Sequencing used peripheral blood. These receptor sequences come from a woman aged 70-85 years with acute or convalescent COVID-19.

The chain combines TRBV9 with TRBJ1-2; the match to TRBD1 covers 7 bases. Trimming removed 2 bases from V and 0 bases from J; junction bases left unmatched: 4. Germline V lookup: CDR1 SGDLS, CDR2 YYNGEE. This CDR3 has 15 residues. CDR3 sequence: CASSVRDSTNYGYTF. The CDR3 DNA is TGTGCCAGCAGCGTCCGGGACAGCACTAACTATGGCTACACCTTC.

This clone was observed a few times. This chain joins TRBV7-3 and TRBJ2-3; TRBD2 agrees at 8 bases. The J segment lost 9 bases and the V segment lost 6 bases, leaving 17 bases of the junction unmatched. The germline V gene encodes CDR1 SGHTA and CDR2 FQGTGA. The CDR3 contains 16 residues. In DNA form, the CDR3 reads TGTGCCAGCAGTCCCGACAGCGGGGGCTTGAGGGGCACGCAGTATTTT. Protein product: CASSPDSGGLRGTQYF.

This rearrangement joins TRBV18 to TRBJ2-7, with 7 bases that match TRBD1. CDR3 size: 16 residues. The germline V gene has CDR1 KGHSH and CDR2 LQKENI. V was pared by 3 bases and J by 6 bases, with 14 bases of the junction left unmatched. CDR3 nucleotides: TGTGCCAGCTCACCTAATCAGAACGTGGGGGACAGCGAGCAGTACTTC. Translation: CASSPNQNVGDSEQYF.

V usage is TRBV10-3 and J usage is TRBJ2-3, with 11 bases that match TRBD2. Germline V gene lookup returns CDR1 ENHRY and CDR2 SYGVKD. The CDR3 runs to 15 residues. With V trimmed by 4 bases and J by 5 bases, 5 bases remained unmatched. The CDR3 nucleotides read TGTGCCATCAGTGTGACTAGCGGGGAGGGAGATACGCAGTATTTT. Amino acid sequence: CAISVTSGEGDTQYF.

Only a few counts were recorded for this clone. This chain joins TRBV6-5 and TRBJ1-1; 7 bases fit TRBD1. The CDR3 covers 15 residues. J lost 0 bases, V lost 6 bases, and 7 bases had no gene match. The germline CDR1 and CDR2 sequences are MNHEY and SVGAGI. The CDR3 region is CASSRRGTMNTEAFF. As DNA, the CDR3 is TGTGCCAGCAGCCGCAGGGGGACCATGAACACTGAAGCTTTCTTT.

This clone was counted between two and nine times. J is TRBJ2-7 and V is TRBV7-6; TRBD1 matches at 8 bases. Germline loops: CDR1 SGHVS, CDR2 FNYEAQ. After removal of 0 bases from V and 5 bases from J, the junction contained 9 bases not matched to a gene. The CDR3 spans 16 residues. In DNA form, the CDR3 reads TGTGCCAGCAGCTTAGCAGTCCGGACAGGGTTCCACGAGCAGTACTTC. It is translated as CASSLAVRTGFHEQYF.

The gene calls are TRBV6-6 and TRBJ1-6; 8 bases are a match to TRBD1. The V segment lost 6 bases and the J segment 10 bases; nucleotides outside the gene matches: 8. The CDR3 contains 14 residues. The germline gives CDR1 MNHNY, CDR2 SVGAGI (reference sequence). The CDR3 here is CASSTGQGGSPLHF. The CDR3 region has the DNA TGTGCCAGCAGCACTGGACAGGGCGGCTCACCCCTCCACTTT.

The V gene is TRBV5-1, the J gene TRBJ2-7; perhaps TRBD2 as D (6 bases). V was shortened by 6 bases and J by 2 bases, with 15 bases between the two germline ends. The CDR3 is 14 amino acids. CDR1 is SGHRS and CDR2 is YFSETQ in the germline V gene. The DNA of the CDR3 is TGCGCCAGCAAGATAACCGGGAGAACCTACGAGCAGTACTTC. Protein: CASKITGRTYEQYF.

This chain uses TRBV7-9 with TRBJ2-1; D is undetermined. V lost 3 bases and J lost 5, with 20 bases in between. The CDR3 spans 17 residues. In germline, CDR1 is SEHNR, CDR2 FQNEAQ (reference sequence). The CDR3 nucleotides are TGTGCCAGCAGCTTGATGAGCACCAGGCTGAATGACAATGAGCAGTTCTTC. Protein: CASSLMSTRLNDNEQFF.